This TCR beta chain was captured by sequencing in a study of blood T cells in healthy people across ages. Then a second PCR, running about 7 to 11 cycles, was carried out with a sample-barcoded 5' primer and a J-beta primer mix. TCRdb re-called the 5' RACE reads with MiXCR, one entry per CDR3 protein. The sample lists some 900,000 distinct CDR3 sequences; about 30% were seen once. This clonotype has ten or more counts. Sequencing was performed on blood. This TCR derives from a woman older than 75 in good health.

CDR3 nucleotides: TGTGCCAGCAGCCGGGGGCCTAGCTCCTACGAGCAGTACTTC. Its translation is CASSRGPSSYEQYF. The chain couples TRBV11-3 to TRBJ2-7; tentatively, D is TRBD1 or TRBD2 (6 bases each). The CDR3 runs to 14 residues. Germline CDR1 is SGHNT and CDR2 is YENEEA. V was cut by 5 bases and J by 0 bases, with 11 bases left in between. The complete variable domain, with remaining parts taken from reference TRBV11-3 and TRBJ2-7, reads EAGVVQSPRYKIIEKKQPVAFWCNPISGHNTLYWYLQNLGQGPELLIRYENEEAVDDSQLPKDRFSAERLKGVDSTLKIQPAELGDSAVYLCASSRGPSSYEQYFGPGTRLTVT.